This section outlines one T cell receptor beta chain sequence together with its context. What it recognizes is unknown. The sample comes from a study of CD8 T cells in ankylosing spondylitis. TCRdb re-called the 5' RACE reads through MiXCR, storing one row per CDR3 protein. The sample carries a few hundred thousand distinct CDR3 sequences, 15% to 20% recorded once. The study's findings and limits: Several of the motif variants were reported before in synovial fluid and blood from reactive arthritis. The clones that were linked to disease were reported to be significantly enriched in matched synovial fluid samples from ankylosing spondylitis patients.

The ends lost 4 bases at V and 6 bases at J; junction bases unmatched: 11. CDR3 size: 16 residues. CDR1 is LGHNA, CDR2 YNFKEQ, per germline. The chain uses TRBV4-2 and TRBJ2-1, with TRBD1 matching over 8 bases. The clonotype comes from a male donor with ankylosing spondylitis or in good health (not recorded which). Material: blood, either unsorted or a sorted T cell fraction (not recorded which). Here the CDR3 DNA reads TGTGCCAGCAGCCCGACTTCCGGGACAGGATTCAATGAGCAGTTCTTC. Translation gives CASSPTSGTGFNEQFF.